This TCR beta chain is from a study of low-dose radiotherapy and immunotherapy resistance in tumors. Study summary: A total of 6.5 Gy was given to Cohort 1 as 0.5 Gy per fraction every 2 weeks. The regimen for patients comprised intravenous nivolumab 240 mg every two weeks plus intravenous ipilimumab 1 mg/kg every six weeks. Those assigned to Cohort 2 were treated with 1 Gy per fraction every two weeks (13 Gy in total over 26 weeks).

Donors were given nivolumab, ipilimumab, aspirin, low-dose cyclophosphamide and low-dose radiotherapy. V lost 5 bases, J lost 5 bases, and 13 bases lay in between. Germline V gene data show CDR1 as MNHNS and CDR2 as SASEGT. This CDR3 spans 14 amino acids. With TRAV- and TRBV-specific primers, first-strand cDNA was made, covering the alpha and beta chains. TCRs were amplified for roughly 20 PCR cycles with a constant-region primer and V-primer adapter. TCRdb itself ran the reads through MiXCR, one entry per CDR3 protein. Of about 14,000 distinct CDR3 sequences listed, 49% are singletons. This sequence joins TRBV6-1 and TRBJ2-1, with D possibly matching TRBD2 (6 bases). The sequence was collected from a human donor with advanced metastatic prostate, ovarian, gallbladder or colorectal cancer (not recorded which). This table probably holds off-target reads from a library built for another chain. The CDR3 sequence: CASSWTIADNEQFF. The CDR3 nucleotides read TGTGCCAGCAGTTGGACTATTGCGGACAATGAGCAGTTCTTC.